This TCR beta chain was obtained from a study of cytomegalovirus exposure and HLA in healthy donors. On the study more broadly: An earlier analysis identified 120 million or so unique TCR beta sequences in about 179 million T cells.

Trimming removed 4 bases at V and 0 bases at J, with 20 bases between. Germline assignment: CDR1 SGHNT and CDR2 YYREEE (reference sequence). The CDR3 contains 17 residues. This clone was seen only a few times. Its specificity is unknown. The PCR ran on 60 Vbeta and 13 Jbeta primers. Assay: immunoSEQ multiplex PCR; the TCRdb copy retains only in-frame clones and omits some. The sample yields some 120,000 clones, approximately 17% seen once. Overall study results and limits: In a later analysis, CMV-associated beta chains were mostly HLA-associated, it appeared. TCR beta chains associated with HLA were, in a later analysis, more clonally expanded than equally common others. In a later analysis, TCR beta V- and J-gene trimming was associated with a missense DCLRE1C variant.

This chain uses TRBV5-4 with TRBJ2-7; D remains unclear. Sequences were obtained from PBMCs. This sequence originates from a female donor in good health and CMV-seropositive. The CDR3, as DNA: TGTGCCAGCAGCCCCCCTGGCCGACACCCGAGCTCCTACGAGCAGTACTTC. This encodes CASSPPGRHPSSYEQYF.